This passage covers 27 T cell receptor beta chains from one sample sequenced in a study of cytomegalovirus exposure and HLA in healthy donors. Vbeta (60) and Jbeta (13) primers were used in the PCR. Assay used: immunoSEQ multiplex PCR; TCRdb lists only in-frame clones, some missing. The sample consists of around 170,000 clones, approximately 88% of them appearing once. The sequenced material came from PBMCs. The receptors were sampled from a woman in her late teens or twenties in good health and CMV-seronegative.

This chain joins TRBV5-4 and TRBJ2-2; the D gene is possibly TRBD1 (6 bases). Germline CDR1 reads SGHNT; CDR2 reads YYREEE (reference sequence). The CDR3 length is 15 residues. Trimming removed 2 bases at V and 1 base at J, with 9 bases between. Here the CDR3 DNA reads TGTGCCAGCAGCTTCGGCAGGGGGAACACCGGGGAGCTGTTTTTT. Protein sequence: CASSFGRGNTGELFF. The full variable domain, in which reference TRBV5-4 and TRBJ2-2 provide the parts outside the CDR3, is ETGVTQSPTHLIKTRGQQVTLRCSSQSGHNTVSWYQQALGQGPQFIFQYYREEENGRGNFPPRFSGLQFPNYSSELNVNALELDDSALYLCASSFGRGNTGELFFGEGSRLTVL.

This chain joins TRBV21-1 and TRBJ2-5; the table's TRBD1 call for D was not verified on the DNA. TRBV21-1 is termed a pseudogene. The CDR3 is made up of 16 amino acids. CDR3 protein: CASSKAQSCYQETQYF. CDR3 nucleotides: TGTGCCAGCAGCAAAGCGCAGTCCTGTTACCAAGAGACCCAGTACTTC.

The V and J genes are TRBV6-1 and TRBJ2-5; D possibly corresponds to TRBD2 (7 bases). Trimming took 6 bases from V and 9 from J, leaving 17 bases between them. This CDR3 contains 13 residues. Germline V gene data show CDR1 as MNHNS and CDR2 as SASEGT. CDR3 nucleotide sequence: TGTGCCAGCAGACTCCCCCCGGGGGGCTCCCAGTACTTC. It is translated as CASRLPPGGSQYF.

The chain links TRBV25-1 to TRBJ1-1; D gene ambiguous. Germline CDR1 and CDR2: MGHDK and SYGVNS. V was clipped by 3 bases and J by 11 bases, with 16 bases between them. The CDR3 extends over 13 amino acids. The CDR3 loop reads CASSDHLVREAFF. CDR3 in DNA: TGTGCCAGCAGTGACCACCTCGTTAGGGAGGCTTTCTTT.

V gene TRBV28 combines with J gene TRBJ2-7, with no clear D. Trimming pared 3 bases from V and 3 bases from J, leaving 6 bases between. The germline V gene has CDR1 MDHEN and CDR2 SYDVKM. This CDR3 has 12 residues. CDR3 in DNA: TGTGCCAGCAGTTTTCCAGGCTACGAGCAGTACTTC. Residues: CASSFPGYEQYF.

CDR3 in DNA: TGTGCCATCAGGGCCGGGACTAGCGTCGACGAGCAGTACTTC. Protein sequence: CAIRAGTSVDEQYF. The chain employs TRBV10-3 and TRBJ2-7, with 10 nucleotides matching TRBD2. CDR3 length: 14 residues. Germline CDR1 reads ENHRY; CDR2 reads SYGVKD. The V gene end was trimmed by 6 bases and the J gene end by 5 bases; junction bases not matched to a gene: 7.

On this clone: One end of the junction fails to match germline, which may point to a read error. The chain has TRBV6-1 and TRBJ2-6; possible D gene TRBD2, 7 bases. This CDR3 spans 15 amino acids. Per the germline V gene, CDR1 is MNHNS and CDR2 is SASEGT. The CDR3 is CASSDGGAGANGLTF. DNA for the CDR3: TGTGCCAGCAGTGATGGGGGGGCTGGGGCCAACGGCCTGACTTTC.

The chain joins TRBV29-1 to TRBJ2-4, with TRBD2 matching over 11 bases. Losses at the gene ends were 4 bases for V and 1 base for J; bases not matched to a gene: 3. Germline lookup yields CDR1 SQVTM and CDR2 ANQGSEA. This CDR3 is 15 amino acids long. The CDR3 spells CSVGRLAGAKNIQYF. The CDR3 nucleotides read TGCAGCGTTGGCCGACTAGCGGGGGCCAAAAACATTCAGTACTTC. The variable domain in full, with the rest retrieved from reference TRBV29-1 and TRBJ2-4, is SAVISQKPSRDICQRGTSLTIQCQVDSQVTMMFWYRQQPGQSLTLIATANQGSEATYESGFVIDKFPISRPNLTFSTLTVSNMSPEDSSIYLCSVGRLAGAKNIQYFGAGTRLSVL.

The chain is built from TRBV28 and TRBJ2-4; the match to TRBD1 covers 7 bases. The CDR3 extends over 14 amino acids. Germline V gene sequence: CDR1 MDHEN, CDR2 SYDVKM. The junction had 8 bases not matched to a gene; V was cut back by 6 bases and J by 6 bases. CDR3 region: CASSSPGQINIQYF. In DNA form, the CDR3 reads TGTGCCAGCAGCTCTCCGGGACAGATAAACATTCAGTACTTC.

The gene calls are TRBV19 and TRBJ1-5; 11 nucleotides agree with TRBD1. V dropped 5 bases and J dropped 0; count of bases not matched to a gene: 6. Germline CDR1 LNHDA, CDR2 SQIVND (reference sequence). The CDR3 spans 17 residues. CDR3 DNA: TGTGCCAGTAGTTCGGACAGGGGGCTCTATAGCAATCAGCCCCAGCATTTT. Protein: CASSSDRGLYSNQPQHF.

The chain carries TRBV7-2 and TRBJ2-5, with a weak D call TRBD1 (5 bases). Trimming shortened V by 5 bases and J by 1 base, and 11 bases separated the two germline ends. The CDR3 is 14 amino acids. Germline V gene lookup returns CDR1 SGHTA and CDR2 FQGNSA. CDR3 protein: CASSMWQGQETQYF. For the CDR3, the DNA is TGTGCCAGCAGCATGTGGCAGGGCCAAGAGACCCAGTACTTC.

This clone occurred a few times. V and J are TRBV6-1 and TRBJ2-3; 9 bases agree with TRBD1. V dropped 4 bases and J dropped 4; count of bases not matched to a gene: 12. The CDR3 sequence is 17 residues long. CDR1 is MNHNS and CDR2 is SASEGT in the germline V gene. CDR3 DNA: TGTGCCAGCAGTGGGGCCGCCCCGGGACAGGGATCAGATACGCAGTATTTT. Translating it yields CASSGAAPGQGSDTQYF.

CDR3 region: CASGQYNQPQHF. Written as DNA, the CDR3 is TGTGCCAGCGGACAGTACAATCAGCCCCAGCATTTT. The gene calls are TRBV6-5 and TRBJ1-5; a possible D gene is TRBD1 (6 bases). The V and J ends lost 8 bases and 3 bases respectively, with 8 bases between them. Germline-derived CDR1 and CDR2 are MNHEY and SVGAGI. The CDR3 runs to 12 residues.

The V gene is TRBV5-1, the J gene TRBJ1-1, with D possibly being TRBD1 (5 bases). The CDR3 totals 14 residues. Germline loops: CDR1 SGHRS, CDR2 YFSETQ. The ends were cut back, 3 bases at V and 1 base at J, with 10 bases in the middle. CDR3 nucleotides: TGCGCCAGCAGCTCCAGGGCAGGGAACACTGAAGCTTTCTTT. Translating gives CASSSRAGNTEAFF.

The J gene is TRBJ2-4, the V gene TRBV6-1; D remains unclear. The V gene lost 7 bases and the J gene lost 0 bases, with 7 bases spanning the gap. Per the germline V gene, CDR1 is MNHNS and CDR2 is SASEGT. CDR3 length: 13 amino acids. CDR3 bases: TGTGCCAGCACCCGGGTAGCCAAAAACATTCAGTACTTC. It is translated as CASTRVAKNIQYF.

The CDR3 loop reads CAWSPLDTQYF. The CDR3 DNA follows: TGTGCCTGGAGTCCTTTAGATACGCAGTATTTT. The rearrangement joins TRBV30 to TRBJ2-3, with D hard to call. The CDR3 runs 11 residues. The V gene's germline CDR1 is GTSNPN and CDR2 SVGIG (reference sequence). V lost 2 bases, J lost 5 bases, and 5 bases lay in between.

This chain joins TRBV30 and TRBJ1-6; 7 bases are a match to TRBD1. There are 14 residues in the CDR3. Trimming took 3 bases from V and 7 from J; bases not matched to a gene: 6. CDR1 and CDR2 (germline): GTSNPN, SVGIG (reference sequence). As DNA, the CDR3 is TGTGCCTGGAGCTCGGGACAGACGAATTCACCCCTCCACTTT. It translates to CAWSSGQTNSPLHF. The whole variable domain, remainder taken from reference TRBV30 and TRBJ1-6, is SQTIHQWPATLVQPVGSPLSLECTVEGTSNPNLYWYRQAAGRGLQLLFYSVGIGQISSEVPQNLSASRPQDRQFILSSKKLLLSDSGFYLCAWSSGQTNSPLHFGNGTRLTVT.

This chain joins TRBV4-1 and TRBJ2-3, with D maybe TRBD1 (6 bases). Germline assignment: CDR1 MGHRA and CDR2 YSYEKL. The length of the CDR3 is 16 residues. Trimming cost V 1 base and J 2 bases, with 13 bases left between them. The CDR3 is CASSQGRQGNTDTQYF. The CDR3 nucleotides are TGCGCCAGCAGCCAAGGTAGGCAGGGGAACACAGATACGCAGTATTTT.

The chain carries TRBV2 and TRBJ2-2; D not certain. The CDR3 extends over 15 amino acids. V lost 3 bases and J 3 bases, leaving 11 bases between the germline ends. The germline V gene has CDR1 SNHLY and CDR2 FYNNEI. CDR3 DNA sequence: TGTGCCAGCAGTGAGAACAGCTATTACACCGGGGAGCTGTTTTTT. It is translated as CASSENSYYTGELFF.

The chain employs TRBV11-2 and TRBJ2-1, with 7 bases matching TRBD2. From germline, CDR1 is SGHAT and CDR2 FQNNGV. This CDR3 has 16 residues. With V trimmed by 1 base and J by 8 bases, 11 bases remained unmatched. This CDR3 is CASSLVGQRGSHEQFF. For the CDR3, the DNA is TGTGCCAGCAGCTTAGTTGGCCAGCGGGGTTCACATGAGCAGTTCTTC.

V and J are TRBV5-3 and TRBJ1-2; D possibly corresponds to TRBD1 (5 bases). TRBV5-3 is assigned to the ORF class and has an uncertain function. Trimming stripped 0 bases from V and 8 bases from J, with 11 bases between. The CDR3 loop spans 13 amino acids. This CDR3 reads CARSLEQGGGYTF. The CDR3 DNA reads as TGTGCCAGAAGCTTGGAGCAGGGAGGGGGCTACACCTTC.

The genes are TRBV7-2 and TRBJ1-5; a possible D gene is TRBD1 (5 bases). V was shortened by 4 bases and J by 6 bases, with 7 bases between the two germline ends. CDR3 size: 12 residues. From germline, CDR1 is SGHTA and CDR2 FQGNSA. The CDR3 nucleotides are TGTGCCAGCAGCTGGGGGGGTCAGCCCCAGCATTTT. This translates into CASSWGGQPQHF.

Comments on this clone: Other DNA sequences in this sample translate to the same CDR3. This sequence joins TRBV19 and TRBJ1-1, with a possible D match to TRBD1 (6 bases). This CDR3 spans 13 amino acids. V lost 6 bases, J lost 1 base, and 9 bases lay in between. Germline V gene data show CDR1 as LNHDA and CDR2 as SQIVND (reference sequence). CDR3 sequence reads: CASRDRPNTEAFF. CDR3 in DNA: TGTGCCAGTAGGGACAGACCGAACACTGAAGCTTTCTTT.

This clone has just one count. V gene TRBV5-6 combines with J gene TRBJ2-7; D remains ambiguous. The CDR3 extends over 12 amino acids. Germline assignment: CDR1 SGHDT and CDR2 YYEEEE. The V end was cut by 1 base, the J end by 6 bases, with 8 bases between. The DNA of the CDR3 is TGTGCCAGCAGCTTGTTATGGAGCGAGCAGTACTTC. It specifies CASSLLWSEQYF.

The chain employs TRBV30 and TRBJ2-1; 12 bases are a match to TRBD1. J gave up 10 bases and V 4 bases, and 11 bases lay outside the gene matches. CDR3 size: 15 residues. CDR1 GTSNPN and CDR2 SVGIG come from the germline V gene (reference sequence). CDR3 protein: CAWISGTGGREEQFF. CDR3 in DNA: TGTGCCTGGATCTCCGGGACAGGGGGCCGTGAGGAGCAGTTCTTC.

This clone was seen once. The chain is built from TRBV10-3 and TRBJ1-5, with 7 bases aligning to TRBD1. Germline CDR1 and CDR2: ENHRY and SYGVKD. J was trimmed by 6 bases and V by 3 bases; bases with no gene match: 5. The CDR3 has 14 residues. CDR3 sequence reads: CAISDQDRAQPQHF. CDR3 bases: TGTGCCATCAGTGACCAAGACAGGGCTCAGCCCCAGCATTTT.

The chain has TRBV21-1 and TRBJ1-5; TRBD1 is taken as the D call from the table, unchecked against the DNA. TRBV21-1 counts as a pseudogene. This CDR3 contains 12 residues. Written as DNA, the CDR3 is TGTGCCACCGGACAGGGGGGCCAGCCCCAGCATTTT. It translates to CATGQGGQPQHF.